What follows is one T cell receptor beta chain and its context. Its specific antigen is unknown. Base qualities are not at hand, and no much larger clone is one base apart. This sample was taken from a study of CD8+ T cells in alopecia areata (dated by TCRdb to between 2017 and 2018). Describing the broader study: The treated patients took part in an open-label pilot trial in which moderate-to-severe alopecia areata was treated with oral tofacitinib at 5 to 10 mg twice daily. The RNA source kit depended on sample type: the PAXgene miRNA kit for fixed scalp, the miRNeasy kit for PBMCs, and the RNeasy kit for mouse skin. Patients stayed on tofacitinib for 6 to 18 months and then had 6 months of follow-up off drug so that delayed response and recurrence could be assessed. TCRbeta CDR3 regions were amplified by immunoSEQ multiplex PCR with 35 Vbeta forward and 13 Jbeta reverse primers. High-throughput TCRbeta sequencing was used to examine T cell clonal expansion in alopecia areata in both the C3H/HeJ mouse model and human patients. Clonality in the scalp was compared among normal scalp (n=4), patchy alopecia areata scalp (n=8), and alopecia totalis/universalis scalp (n=8). Scalp tissue and sorted CD4+ and CD8+ peripheral blood T cells from patchy and totalis/universalis alopecia areata patients and from healthy controls were covered by human TCRbeta sequencing. Biopsies were taken from tofacitinib-treated patients at baseline and again at 4 and 24 weeks into treatment, and several of those patients also had a later scalp biopsy.

The meaning of the sample's time point label: baseline before oral tofacitinib. From alopecia areata patients, peripheral blood was collected along with lesional scalp punch biopsies. PBMCs were isolated by density centrifugation and stained for CD3, CD4 and CD8, after which CD4+ and CD8+ T cells were sorted on a FACSAria. Libraries were built with the immunoSEQ multiplex PCR assay. For TCR sequencing, RNA was extracted from every sample and reverse transcribed into cDNA to serve as template. SuperScript III was used for first-strand cDNA synthesis, primed with a 2:1 mix of oligo-dT and random hexamers. A synthetic immune receptor repertoire was used to assess amplification bias, and residual bias was removed computationally. The original methods were these. Raw reads were preprocessed to remove errors, and CDR3 was defined according to IMGT conventions as the region from the conserved cysteine to phenylalanine. To get clonality, Shannon entropy was normalized by log2 of the number of productive unique TCRs and the result was subtracted from 1. Whether each scalp clone was CD4 or CD8 was inferred by checking scalp TCRbeta sequences against the CD4 and CD8 repertoires from sorted blood. In its TCRdb copy, this immuneACCESS table keeps in-frame sequences only and misses some clones. Where compared with another copy, unresolved V genes explain less than half of these, and the others have no known cause. V and J calls and clone size follow that table, whereas D and trimming were derived from the DNA. The sample table lists about 69,000 clones, 50% to 75% of them with a count of one. Clones ranked in the top ten supply roughly 18% of the sample.

What the research found in general, with its limitations: Compared with normal scalp, lesional scalp had higher clonality and more expanded CD8+ clones, particularly in alopecia totalis/universalis, a pattern that suggests antigenic drive. Resident alphabeta T cells in normal human skin are also sequenced, complicating scalp TCR repertoire analysis, unlike mouse skin dominated by gammadelta T cells. Shared TCR sequences between patients were less evident than in mice, which may be partly attributable to HLA diversity in the patient population.

The germline V gene provides CDR1 SQVTM and CDR2 ANQGSEA. Including cysteine and phenylalanine, the CDR3 has 12 amino acids. Only CDR3 DNA is held: 36 bases, read in frame from base 1. V is clipped by 4 bases and J by 0 bases, and the sequence between their germline boundaries is 7 bases long. This material consisted of CD8+ T cells sorted from blood, taken at week 0. The source of this sequence is a human donor with alopecia areata. The sequence links TRBV29-1 to TRBJ2-7; perhaps TRBD1 is the D gene, with 6 bases matching. The CDR3 corresponds to CSVGRGSYEQYF. The DNA reads TGCAGCGTTGGCAGGGGCTCCTACGAGCAGTACTTC.